The clone carrying this T cell receptor (beta chain) has at least ten counts. The antigen remains unidentified. The entry originates in a study of tumor-infiltrating lymphocytes in primary liver carcinoma. The overall study: The study obtained roughly 3.65 to 7.13 million productive TCRbeta reads per sample, similar across tissue types.

Bulk tissue was left unsorted, and RNA and DNA were co-extracted from about 19-30 mg of it. General observations from the study: The 250 largest clones made up significantly more of tumor than blood repertoires (p = 0.039). The study found tumor-adjacent and tumor-blood pairs overlapped less than tumor region pairs.

This CDR3 is built from 15 residues. The ends lost 5 bases at V and 4 bases at J; junction bases unmatched: 10. A constant-region primer served to make TCR beta cDNA from roughly 460 ng total RNA. The TCR beta library was amplified through three nested multiplex PCR rounds in a modified ARM-PCR procedure. A C-beta reverse primer and TRBV1-TRBV30 forward primers served in each of the first two PCR rounds, at around 10 cycles apiece. TCRdb ran MiXCR on the multiplex PCR reads and lists one entry per CDR3 protein. In the table there are about 96,000 distinct CDR3 sequences, roughly 70% of which are singletons.

Material for sequencing was tumor-adjacent normal liver tissue. The gene calls are TRBV12-3 or TRBV12-4 and TRBJ2-5, with 7 nucleotides matching TRBD1. The receptor was derived from a man between 40 and 49 years old with primary liver carcinoma and hepatitis B virus infection. The CDR3 is CASSPRGLLGETQYF. In nucleotides, the CDR3 is TGTGCCAGCAGTCCAAGGGGGCTTTTGGGAGAGACCCAGTACTTC.